The 20 T cell receptor beta chains presented below share a single source sample, sequenced in a study of T cell changes during pregnancy in multiple sclerosis. TCRdb's table, derived via immunoSEQ multiplex PCR, lists solely in-frame clones and lacks some. This table has 55,000 to 75,000 clones, roughly 91% appearing once. The sample consisted of peripheral blood, taken after pregnancy. Source of these receptors: a female donor in good health, enrolled as a control in a pregnancy study.

The chain combines TRBV5-6 with TRBJ2-3; D possibly corresponds to TRBD2 (6 bases). The V gene's germline CDR1 is SGHDT and CDR2 YYEEEE. Trimming removed 6 bases at V and 0 bases at J, with 20 bases between. The CDR3 length is 17 residues. The CDR3 protein is CASTDGGPFISTDTQYF. For the CDR3, the DNA is TGTGCCAGCACGGACGGGGGACCTTTTATTAGCACAGATACGCAGTATTTT. The whole variable domain, remainder taken from reference TRBV5-6 and TRBJ2-3, is DAGVTQSPTHLIKTRGQQVTLRCSPKSGHDTVSWYQQALGQGPQFIFQYYEEEERQRGNFPDRFSGHQFPNYSSELNVNALLLGDSALYLCASTDGGPFISTDTQYFGPGTRLTVL.

This clone occurred once. The chain uses TRBV7-2 and TRBJ2-7, with D tentatively TRBD1 (5 bases). The CDR3 sequence is 13 residues long. Deletions cut 0 bases from V and 3 bases from J, with 6 bases between. The germline CDR1 and CDR2 sequences are SGHTA and FQGNSA. The CDR3 DNA reads TGTGCCAGCAGCTTAGCTGACAGCTACGAGCAGTACTTC. Amino acid sequence: CASSLADSYEQYF.

The V and J genes are TRBV7-2 and TRBJ1-5; D may be TRBD1 (5 bases). V lost 5 bases and J 1 base, leaving 12 bases between the germline ends. CDR1 and CDR2 from the germline V gene are SGHTA and FQGNSA. The CDR3 covers 15 residues. The CDR3 reads CASSLRWGSNQPQHF. CDR3 DNA: TGTGCCAGCAGCCTAAGGTGGGGCAGCAATCAGCCCCAGCATTTT.

The chain carries TRBV4-3 and TRBJ1-3; D is ambiguous. The germline V and J ends were trimmed by 0 bases and 0 bases, with 12 bases remaining between them. Per the germline V gene, CDR1 is LGHNA and CDR2 is YSLEER. This CDR3 comprises 17 residues. As DNA, the CDR3 is TGCGCCAGCAGCCAAGACACGACATCCAGCTCTGGAAACACCATATATTTT. This gives the protein CASSQDTTSSSGNTIYF.

The chain links TRBV5-8 to TRBJ1-6, with 7 bases aligning to TRBD1. This CDR3 spans 14 amino acids. Germline CDR1 and CDR2: SGHTS and YDEGEE. The J segment lost 7 bases and the V segment lost 4 bases, leaving 5 bases of the junction unmatched. The CDR3 loop reads CASSLPGQNSPLHF. CDR3 sequence (DNA): TGTGCCAGCAGCCTCCCGGGACAGAATTCACCCCTCCACTTT. Filled out from reference TRBV5-8 and TRBJ1-6, the complete variable domain reads EAGVTQSPTHLIKTRGQQATLRCSPISGHTSVYWYQQALGLGLQFLLWYDEGEERNRGNFPPRFSGRQFPNYSSELNVNALELEDSALYLCASSLPGQNSPLHFGNGTRLTVT.

In its sample, this clone was seen once. The chain carries TRBV5-1 and TRBJ1-1; D uncertain. V was cut by 0 bases and J by 2 bases, with 11 bases left in between. The CDR3 is made up of 15 amino acids. Per the germline V gene, CDR1 is SGHRS and CDR2 is YFSETQ. The CDR3 sequence is CASSLEVQLNTEAFF. The CDR3 DNA is TGCGCCAGCAGCTTGGAGGTACAGCTCAACACTGAAGCTTTCTTT.

The rearrangement uses TRBV5-1 and TRBJ2-7, with D unclear. The germline gives CDR1 SGHRS, CDR2 YFSETQ. The length of the CDR3 is 16 residues. V shed 2 bases and J shed 5 bases, with 20 bases lying between them. CDR3 protein: CASSLIPGLGENEQYF. The CDR3 bases are TGCGCCAGCAGCTTAATCCCTGGGTTAGGAGAAAACGAGCAGTACTTC.

The rearrangement uses TRBV7-9 and TRBJ1-5, with D perhaps TRBD1 (6 bases). CDR1 is SEHNR, CDR2 FQNEAQ, per germline (reference sequence). With 3 bases removed from V and 5 bases from J, the gap between germline ends came to 8 bases. The CDR3 runs to 13 residues. CDR3 sequence reads: CASSFTGYQPQHF. The CDR3, as DNA: TGTGCCAGCAGCTTCACAGGGTATCAGCCCCAGCATTTT.

The J gene is TRBJ2-5, the V gene TRBV10-3; D is ambiguous. Trimming stripped 5 bases from V and 2 bases from J, with 9 bases between. The CDR3 spans 13 residues. The germline gives CDR1 ENHRY, CDR2 SYGVKD. DNA for the CDR3: TGTGCCATCAGTTCGGCGGCTCAAGAGACCCAGTACTTC. Its protein is CAISSAAQETQYF.

The chain has TRBV5-4 and TRBJ2-7, with 7 bases lining up with TRBD1. Trimming took 4 bases from V and 3 from J; bases not matched to a gene: 10. The CDR3 contains 15 residues. CDR1 is SGHNT and CDR2 is YYREEE in the germline V gene (reference sequence). The CDR3 loop is CASSLRTGRSYEQYF. The CDR3 DNA follows: TGTGCCAGCAGCCTCCGGACAGGACGTAGCTACGAGCAGTACTTC.

The chain combines TRBV29-1 with TRBJ1-3, with 8 nucleotides matching TRBD1. The V segment lost 4 bases and the J segment 0 bases; nucleotides outside the gene matches: 2. The germline gives CDR1 SQVTM, CDR2 ANQGSEA. CDR3 length: 14 amino acids. DNA for the CDR3: TGCAGCGTTGCCGACAGGGGCTCTGGAAACACCATATATTTT. This gives the protein CSVADRGSGNTIYF.

The chain carries TRBV7-2 and TRBJ2-3; the match to TRBD2 covers 14 bases. CDR1 SGHTA and CDR2 FQGNSA come from the germline V gene. This CDR3 contains 16 residues. V lost 5 bases, J lost 5 bases, and 6 bases stayed unmatched. Here the CDR3 DNA reads TGTGCCAGCAGCCGACTAGCGGGGGGGCTTCAAGATACGCAGTATTTT. It codes for CASSRLAGGLQDTQYF.

Remarks on this clone: The junction and the germline gene differ at one end; a read error may be behind it. The chain uses TRBV5-1 and TRBJ1-1; unclear D gene. Germline V gene data show CDR1 as SGHRS and CDR2 as YFSETQ. The CDR3 sequence is 15 residues long. The CDR3 loop reads CASSLEVRRNAEAFF. Written as DNA, the CDR3 is TGCGCCAGCAGCTTGGAGGTGAGGCGGAACGCTGAAGCTTTCTTT.

This sequence joins TRBV5-6 and TRBJ2-3; the D gene is possibly TRBD1 (5 bases). Germline assignment: CDR1 SGHDT and CDR2 YYEEEE. The CDR3 is 13 amino acids. The germline V and J ends were trimmed by 1 base and 4 bases, with 7 bases remaining between them. CDR3: CASSLWGADTQYF. CDR3 nucleotide sequence: TGTGCCAGCAGCTTGTGGGGCGCAGATACGCAGTATTTT.

The chain combines TRBV5-6 with TRBJ1-1; the D gene is possibly TRBD1 (5 bases). CDR1 and CDR2 (germline): SGHDT, YYEEEE. This CDR3 comprises 13 residues. With 0 bases removed from V and 11 bases from J, the gap between germline ends came to 14 bases. Here the CDR3 reads CASSLAQGGTAFF. CDR3 nucleotide sequence: TGTGCCAGCAGCTTGGCTCAGGGTGGAACGGCTTTCTTT.

The chain recombines TRBV11-1 with TRBJ2-5, with TRBD1 matching over 10 bases. Unmatched junction bases numbered 8, after V lost 5 bases and J lost 5 bases. The CDR3 has 15 amino acids. Germline CDR1 is SGHAT and CDR2 is FQDESV (reference sequence). The CDR3 loop reads CASSLTTGGWETQYF. CDR3 DNA: TGTGCCAGCAGCCTAACGACAGGGGGCTGGGAGACCCAGTACTTC. Complete variable domain (other parts from reference TRBV11-1 and TRBJ2-5): EAEVAQSPRYKITEKSQAVAFWCDPISGHATLYWYRQILGQGPELLVQFQDESVVDDSQLPKDRFSAERLKGVDSTLKIQPAELGDSAMYLCASSLTTGGWETQYFGPGTRLLVL.

This rearrangement joins TRBV6-4 to TRBJ2-2, with 7 bases matching TRBD1. The CDR3 spans 15 residues. Trimming at V came to 3 bases and at J to 6 bases, leaving 7 bases not matched to a gene. The germline gives CDR1 MRHNA, CDR2 SNTAGT. The CDR3 loop is CASSESATGAGELFF. The DNA of the CDR3 is TGTGCCAGCAGTGAATCGGCCACAGGGGCCGGGGAGCTGTTTTTT.

J is TRBJ2-3 and V is TRBV6-4; TRBD2 matches 11 bases. This CDR3 comprises 15 residues. The germline V gene has CDR1 MRHNA and CDR2 SNTAGT. Trimming cost V 5 bases and J 2 bases; bases outside gene matches: 3. The CDR3 is CASSLAGGPTDTQYF. CDR3 nucleotides: TGTGCCAGCAGTTTAGCGGGGGGGCCCACAGATACGCAGTATTTT.

This clone is a singleton in its sample. The genes are TRBV10-1 and TRBJ2-7; the D gene is possibly TRBD1 (7 bases). The V end lost 0 bases, the J end lost 3 bases, and 18 bases lay between the germline ends. CDR3 length: 17 amino acids. The germline gives CDR1 WNHNN, CDR2 SYGVQD (reference sequence). For the CDR3, the DNA is TGCGCCAGCAGTGAGTCACCGTACAGGGGAGGAAACTACGAGCAGTACTTC. Translating gives CASSESPYRGGNYEQYF.

The rearrangement links TRBV11-2 to TRBJ1-6; D is ambiguous. Germline assignment: CDR1 SGHAT and CDR2 FQNNGV. This CDR3 is built from 14 residues. Trimming stripped 0 bases from V and 6 bases from J, with 6 bases between. CDR3 nucleotides: TGTGCCAGCAGCTTAGATCCATTTAATTCACCCCTCCACTTT. It translates to CASSLDPFNSPLHF.